A selection of T cell receptor beta chains follows, all from one sample in a study of CD8 T cells in ankylosing spondylitis. TCRdb ran MiXCR on the 5' RACE reads and lists one entry per CDR3 protein. The repertoire holds fewer than 550,000 distinct CDR3 sequences, with roughly 5% as singletons. Sequencing used blood, either unsorted or a sorted T cell fraction (not recorded which). These TCRs come from a male donor with ankylosing spondylitis. CDR3s include the opening cysteine and the closing phenylalanine or tryptophan. The D gene is left open where the match is weak. Clone size is given for some rows only: seen once, a few or many times, or a class if the clone is expanded.

abundance: many; j_gene: TRBJ1-1; d_gene: TRBD1; v_gene: TRBV28; CDR3nt: TGTGCCAGCAGTTTACAACTTACAGGGGCGTACACTGAAGCTTTCTTT; CDR3aa: CASSLQLTGAYTEAFF
abundance: NA; j_gene: TRBJ2-3; d_gene: TRBD2; v_gene: TRBV4-2; CDR3nt: TGTGCCAGCAGCCGCACTAGCGGGATTCCAGATACGCAGTATTTT; CDR3aa: CASSRTSGIPDTQYF
abundance: NA; j_gene: TRBJ2-3; d_gene: NA; v_gene: TRBV14; CDR3nt: TGTGCCAGCAGCCCACTAGGGCGACCAGATACGCAGTATTTT; CDR3aa: CASSPLGRPDTQYF
abundance: many; j_gene: TRBJ2-1; d_gene: NA; v_gene: TRBV30; CDR3nt: TGTGCCTGGAGTGTAACGCGAGGCGGGTTCTACAATGAGCAGTTCTTC; CDR3aa: CAWSVTRGGFYNEQFF
abundance: many; j_gene: TRBJ2-1; d_gene: NA; v_gene: TRBV20-1; CDR3nt: TGCAGTGCTAGCCGGACTAACGATGAGCAGTTCTTC; CDR3aa: CSASRTNDEQFF
abundance: NA; j_gene: TRBJ1-6; d_gene: NA; v_gene: TRBV4-2; CDR3nt: TGTGCCAGCAGCCAAAGGGGGATTTCGGGTTCACCCCTCCACTTT; CDR3aa: CASSQRGISGSPLHF
abundance: many; j_gene: TRBJ1-2; d_gene: NA; v_gene: TRBV4-2; CDR3nt: TGTGCCAGCAGCCGACCCTTCTATGGCTACACCTTC; CDR3aa: CASSRPFYGYTF
abundance: many; j_gene: TRBJ2-1; d_gene: NA; v_gene: TRBV12-3/TRBV12-4; CDR3nt: TGTGCCAGCAGTTTCGTCGGGAGCTCCTACAATGAGCAGTTCTTC; CDR3aa: CASSFVGSSYNEQFF
abundance: many; j_gene: TRBJ2-5; d_gene: TRBD1; v_gene: TRBV20-1; CDR3nt: TGCAGTGCTAGAGTGGGACAGGGAACCGAGACCCAGTACTTC; CDR3aa: CSARVGQGTETQYF
abundance: many; j_gene: TRBJ2-3; d_gene: NA; v_gene: TRBV20-1; CDR3nt: TGCAGTGCTAGAGATCCTCGTGGGCCCACGCAGTATTTT; CDR3aa: CSARDPRGPTQYF
abundance: few; j_gene: TRBJ2-2; d_gene: NA; v_gene: TRBV27; CDR3nt: TGTGCCAGCAGATTTATAAGTTTCTCCGGGGAGCTGTTTTTT; CDR3aa: CASRFISFSGELFF
abundance: many; j_gene: TRBJ2-1; d_gene: TRBD2; v_gene: TRBV6-4; CDR3nt: TGTGCCAGCAGTAGGACTAGCGGCAATGAGCAGTTCTTC; CDR3aa: CASSRTSGNEQFF
abundance: many; j_gene: TRBJ2-5; d_gene: NA; v_gene: TRBV6-2/TRBV6-3; CDR3nt: TGTGCCAGCAGTTATTTCCAGGGGAGGACCCAGTACTTC; CDR3aa: CASSYFQGRTQYF
abundance: many; j_gene: TRBJ2-4; d_gene: TRBD2; v_gene: TRBV7-2; CDR3nt: TGTGCCAGCACCTTTGGGGGGGGAGATAACATTCAGTACTTC; CDR3aa: CASTFGGGDNIQYF
abundance: many; j_gene: TRBJ1-1; d_gene: NA; v_gene: TRBV7-2; CDR3nt: TGTGCCAGCAGCTTAACCACCTACGGGACAGAAGCTTTCTTT; CDR3aa: CASSLTTYGTEAFF
abundance: many; j_gene: TRBJ2-7; d_gene: TRBD2; v_gene: TRBV4-2; CDR3nt: TGTGCCAGCAGCCACCCGGGACTAGTCTTCGAGCAGTACTTC; CDR3aa: CASSHPGLVFEQYF
abundance: few; j_gene: TRBJ2-3; d_gene: NA; v_gene: TRBV29-1; CDR3nt: TGCAGCGCTCTCCGGGACTTCGCCACAGATACGCAGTATTTT; CDR3aa: CSALRDFATDTQYF
abundance: many; j_gene: TRBJ2-1; d_gene: NA; v_gene: TRBV27; CDR3nt: TGTGCCAGCAGTTTATGGGGTTATGAGCAGTTCTTC; CDR3aa: CASSLWGYEQFF
abundance: many; j_gene: TRBJ1-2; d_gene: NA; v_gene: TRBV18; CDR3nt: TGTGCCAGCTCACGAACAGGGAAAGGCGAGGGCTACACCTTC; CDR3aa: CASSRTGKGEGYTF
abundance: many; j_gene: TRBJ1-3; d_gene: NA; v_gene: TRBV6-1; CDR3nt: TGTGCCAGCAGTGTTCCAGGGAGCTCTGGAAACACCATATATTTT; CDR3aa: CASSVPGSSGNTIYF
abundance: NA; j_gene: TRBJ2-1; d_gene: NA; v_gene: TRBV7-9; CDR3nt: TGTGCCAGCAGCCGCTCTGGGGGGCGTATGAATGAGCAGTTCTTC; CDR3aa: CASSRSGGRMNEQFF
abundance: many; j_gene: TRBJ1-1; d_gene: NA; v_gene: TRBV6-5; CDR3nt: TGTGCCAGCAGTTACCAACCTACAGGGTTGAACACTGAAGCTTTCTTT; CDR3aa: CASSYQPTGLNTEAFF
abundance: many; j_gene: TRBJ2-1; d_gene: NA; v_gene: TRBV5-1; CDR3nt: TGCGCCAGCAGCAGCGGACCCCGTCGGGATGAGCAGTTCTTC; CDR3aa: CASSSGPRRDEQFF
abundance: many; j_gene: TRBJ2-3; d_gene: NA; v_gene: TRBV18; CDR3nt: TGTGCCAGCTCACCAGCTACCGGAACGGATACGCAGTATTTT; CDR3aa: CASSPATGTDTQYF
abundance: many; j_gene: TRBJ2-1; d_gene: TRBD1; v_gene: TRBV7-8; CDR3nt: TGTGCCAGCAGCCTCGGACAGGTGGCCTACAATGAGCAGTTCTTC; CDR3aa: CASSLGQVAYNEQFF
abundance: few; j_gene: TRBJ2-1; d_gene: TRBD1; v_gene: TRBV7-2; CDR3nt: TGTGCCAGCAGCTTTTATCGACAGGGAAATGAGCAGTTCTTC; CDR3aa: CASSFYRQGNEQFF
abundance: many; j_gene: TRBJ2-6; d_gene: TRBD1; v_gene: TRBV7-2; CDR3nt: TGTGCCAGCAGCGCCGGGACAGTTGGGGCCAACGTCCTGACTTTC; CDR3aa: CASSAGTVGANVLTF
abundance: many; j_gene: TRBJ2-7; d_gene: NA; v_gene: TRBV15; CDR3nt: TGTGCCACCAGCAGAGATCATTATGGGGCCTACGAGCAGTACTTC; CDR3aa: CATSRDHYGAYEQYF
abundance: many; j_gene: TRBJ2-5; d_gene: NA; v_gene: TRBV29-1; CDR3nt: TGCAGCGTCCTGGGACCGCCCCGGAGAGCCCAGTACTTC; CDR3aa: CSVLGPPRRAQYF
abundance: many; j_gene: TRBJ1-5; d_gene: NA; v_gene: TRBV20-1; CDR3nt: TGCAGTGCTTATCGTCCCGAAGCAGGCAATCAGCCCCAGCATTTT; CDR3aa: CSAYRPEAGNQPQHF
abundance: many; j_gene: TRBJ2-1; d_gene: TRBD2; v_gene: TRBV12-3/TRBV12-4; CDR3nt: TGTGCCAGCAGTTTAGGGCGGGGGGACAATGAGCAGTTCTTC; CDR3aa: CASSLGRGDNEQFF
abundance: few; j_gene: TRBJ2-5; d_gene: NA; v_gene: TRBV6-2/TRBV6-3; CDR3nt: TGTGCCAGCAGTGACCACAGGTCTCCGGAGACCCAGTACTTC; CDR3aa: CASSDHRSPETQYF
abundance: many; j_gene: TRBJ2-2; d_gene: NA; v_gene: TRBV5-1; CDR3nt: NA; CDR3aa: CASSPSGQFFGELFF
abundance: many; j_gene: TRBJ2-1; d_gene: TRBD2; v_gene: TRBV5-1; CDR3nt: TGCGCCAGCAGGGGCGGGGGTACGAGGTCCTACAATGAGCAGTTCTTC; CDR3aa: CASRGGGTRSYNEQFF
abundance: NA; j_gene: TRBJ2-7; d_gene: NA; v_gene: TRBV9; CDR3nt: TGTGCCAGCAGCGTAGCTACGGGGGGCTGGACCTACGAGCAGTACTTC; CDR3aa: CASSVATGGWTYEQYF
abundance: many; j_gene: TRBJ2-4; d_gene: NA; v_gene: TRBV7-2; CDR3nt: TGTGCCAGCAGCCCCCGACGACTAGCCAAAAACATTCAGTACTTC; CDR3aa: CASSPRRLAKNIQYF
abundance: many; j_gene: TRBJ2-1; d_gene: TRBD2; v_gene: TRBV5-1; CDR3nt: TGCGCCAGCAGCTTGGTCGCGGGACTAGCGGGCCTTAGCTCCTACAATGAGCAGTTCTTC; CDR3aa: CASSLVAGLAGLSSYNEQFF
abundance: many; j_gene: TRBJ1-6; d_gene: NA; v_gene: TRBV5-1; CDR3nt: TGCGCCAGCAGCTTGGTTGGCGGCTCCAGAGGAACCTATAATTCACCCCTCCACTTT; CDR3aa: CASSLVGGSRGTYNSPLHF
abundance: many; j_gene: TRBJ1-1; d_gene: NA; v_gene: TRBV6-2/TRBV6-3; CDR3nt: TGTGCCAGCAGACAAAGCTTGAACACTGAAGCTTTCTTT; CDR3aa: CASRQSLNTEAFF
abundance: few; j_gene: TRBJ1-5; d_gene: NA; v_gene: TRBV11-2; CDR3nt: TGTGCCAGCAGCGCATATGGGGGCGCAGGGCAGCCCCAGCATTTT; CDR3aa: CASSAYGGAGQPQHF
abundance: many; j_gene: TRBJ2-3; d_gene: TRBD2; v_gene: TRBV10-3; CDR3nt: TGTGCCATCAGGGGACTAGCGGGATCGGATACGCAGTATTTT; CDR3aa: CAIRGLAGSDTQYF
abundance: many; j_gene: TRBJ1-1; d_gene: NA; v_gene: TRBV7-2; CDR3nt: TGTGCCAGCAGTGGATATGGCCGTGAAGCTTTCTTT; CDR3aa: CASSGYGREAFF
abundance: many; j_gene: TRBJ2-1; d_gene: TRBD1; v_gene: TRBV20-1; CDR3nt: TGCAGTGCTGGGACAGACCTGTCTTTGAATGAGCAGTTCTTC; CDR3aa: CSAGTDLSLNEQFF
abundance: many; j_gene: TRBJ1-4; d_gene: NA; v_gene: TRBV28; CDR3nt: TGTGCCAGCAGCCCCTATGTGCCCAATAATGAAAAACTGTTTTTT; CDR3aa: CASSPYVPNNEKLFF
abundance: many; j_gene: TRBJ1-1; d_gene: NA; v_gene: TRBV4-2; CDR3nt: TGTGCCAGCAGCCAAGGACAAGAGCCAAACACTGAAGCTTTCTTT; CDR3aa: CASSQGQEPNTEAFF
abundance: few; j_gene: TRBJ2-3; d_gene: TRBD2; v_gene: TRBV2; CDR3nt: TGTGCCAGCAGTGAAAGACTAGCTGGACCATCGGATACGCAGTATTTT; CDR3aa: CASSERLAGPSDTQYF
abundance: many; j_gene: TRBJ2-1; d_gene: NA; v_gene: TRBV12-3/TRBV12-4; CDR3nt: TGTGCCAGCAAGGTTCTCCGCGCCTACAATGAGCAGTTCTTC; CDR3aa: CASKVLRAYNEQFF
abundance: many; j_gene: TRBJ2-5; d_gene: NA; v_gene: TRBV2; CDR3nt: TGTGCCAGCAGTACTAACGGGATGGATGGAGAGACCCAGTACTTC; CDR3aa: CASSTNGMDGETQYF
abundance: many; j_gene: TRBJ2-1; d_gene: NA; v_gene: TRBV5-1; CDR3nt: TGCGCCAGCACCATCATTCCGGGACAAGGCTACAATGAGCAGTTCTTC; CDR3aa: CASTIIPGQGYNEQFF
abundance: many; j_gene: TRBJ2-3; d_gene: NA; v_gene: TRBV7-8; CDR3nt: TGTGCCAGCAGCCCCGGTACAGGCAGGGGGGCCACAGATACGCAGTATTTT; CDR3aa: CASSPGTGRGATDTQYF
abundance: many; j_gene: TRBJ1-2; d_gene: NA; v_gene: TRBV5-1; CDR3nt: TGCGCCAGCAGCTTGAACCCAGCTAACTATGGCTACACCTTC; CDR3aa: CASSLNPANYGYTF
abundance: many; j_gene: TRBJ1-1; d_gene: NA; v_gene: TRBV18; CDR3nt: TGTGCCAGCTCACCACGGACAGACTATTTTGAAGTTTTCTTT; CDR3aa: CASSPRTDYFEVFF
abundance: many; j_gene: TRBJ2-1; d_gene: NA; v_gene: TRBV5-1; CDR3nt: TGCGCCAGCAGCAGGGTGGGGGACTCCCCGTTCTTC; CDR3aa: CASSRVGDSPFF
abundance: many; j_gene: TRBJ2-1; d_gene: NA; v_gene: TRBV10-1; CDR3nt: TGCGCCAGCAAAGTCTATTTTGACCAAGACAATGAGCAGTTCTTC; CDR3aa: CASKVYFDQDNEQFF
abundance: many; j_gene: TRBJ1-1; d_gene: NA; v_gene: TRBV6-5; CDR3nt: TGTGCCAGCAGTTACCGGGGACTGAGCAACACTGAAGCTTTCTTT; CDR3aa: CASSYRGLSNTEAFF
abundance: many; j_gene: TRBJ1-1; d_gene: NA; v_gene: TRBV5-1; CDR3nt: TGCGCCAGCAGCTTGAACGGGGATAATGAAGCTTTCTTT; CDR3aa: CASSLNGDNEAFF
abundance: many; j_gene: TRBJ2-1; d_gene: TRBD2; v_gene: TRBV7-8; CDR3nt: TGTGCCAGCAGCCCATGGACTAGCGGGGGGGCTTCCTACAATGAGCAGTTCTTC; CDR3aa: CASSPWTSGGASYNEQFF